This T cell receptor (beta chain) was recorded in a study of shared clonotypes between healthy human individuals (TCRdb year 2020). About the investigation overall: A couple of women and a few men aged 18 to 49 years were included in the cohort. Per donor, three plates each were used for CD4 naive and CD4 memory, two for CD8 naive, and one for CD8 memory. Libraries were prepared and TCR repertoires were sequenced by different laboratories using diverse techniques, in order to increase sequencing depth and limit assay-specific biases. Blood TCR repertoires of a handful of healthy adults were deeply sequenced to estimate repertoire size and the extent of clonotype sharing between individuals. Each donor's leukapheresis produced roughly between roughly 0.85 and 9 billion PBMCs.

TCR CDR3 regions were amplified from genomic DNA by multiplex PCR using the deep immunoSEQ assay. Genomic DNA extracted from each cell subset was distributed evenly over all wells of several immunoSEQ 96-well plates, and each plate served as one replicate. For sorted subsets, about 200 ng genomic DNA, equal to 30,000 or so T cell genomes, was loaded into each replicate PCR. The purified libraries were quantified using a Qubit 3.0 fluorometer, sized with a Bioanalyzer 2100, and then quantified again using the KAPA Library Quantification kit. Each immunoSEQ 96-well plate was sequenced on its own single-read 150-cycle Illumina NextSeq 550 flow cell. Concerning the study's data processing: Because the immunoSEQ output included only junctional sequences and no quality scores, the filtering could not be the same as the filtering used for full-length reads. To assign V/J genes and CDR3, sequences were annotated using PyIR, a Python wrapper for IgBLAST v1.9, with IMGT germline references. Any read was removed if the V/J assignment was weak (E-value above 1e-6), the CDR3 was missing, or the read contained stop codons, out-of-frame junctions, or ambiguous translated residues. V3J clonotypes were defined as sequences sharing the same inferred V gene, J gene, and CDR3 amino acid sequence. The percentage overlap between two repertoires was calculated by dividing the number of shared unique clonotypes by the size of the smaller repertoire. Three approaches were used to assess repertoire richness: RTK rarefaction, the Chao1 estimator, and Recon v2.1 estimates of unobserved clonotypes. For all TCRbeta clonotypes obtained by the gDNA method from several donors, generation probabilities were computed with OLGA. TCRdb mirrors the immuneACCESS table, restricted to in-frame sequences. Some clones are absent from its copies; in checked studies, under half trace to an unresolved V gene, and the reason for the others is unknown. V, J and clone size are taken as reported in that table, and D and trimming were inferred from the DNA itself. Within this sample are around 1.4 million clones, with less than 99% of them counted one time only. The ten largest clones represent around 0.33% of the sample.

Study-wide findings and limitations: Sampling was limited to blood, and TCR repertoires in tissue likely differ from TCR repertoires in blood. Higher generation probabilities were observed for clonotypes shared by all four sorted-subset donors than for non-shared clonotypes. Naive subsets generally had larger estimated clonotype richness than memory subsets. Incomplete sequencing was indicated by rarefaction of sorted-subset datasets, despite the large sequencing depth. Pairwise subsampling indicated that sequencing depth was expected to affect the degree of clonotype sharing among donors. Because the study included a small number of donors, the genetic and exposure-history diversity represented was limited. Across four donors, roughly 5.1% of naive CD4, roughly 3.4% of naive CD8, about 2.3% of memory CD4, and under 0.45% of memory CD8 clonotypes were shared.

The CDR3 sequence holds 23 residues, the cysteine and phenylalanine included. The kept DNA is CDR3 alone, 69 bases in frame from the first base. From the germline V gene, CDR1 is MDHEN and CDR2 is SYDVKM. V and J are trimmed by 6 bases and 0 bases, and the gene matches miss 20 bases of the junction. Donors were healthy HIV-negative adults with no recently reported acute infections or vaccinations. Every donor was a Caucasian adult living in Nashville, Tennessee, USA. Magnetic negative selection was used to enrich CD4+ T cells, after which naive cells were positively selected on CD45RA and the negative fraction became the memory subset. Blood was obtained by leukapheresis, after which PBMCs were separated by Ficoll-Histopaque density gradient centrifugation and cryopreserved in liquid nitrogen vapor phase. Purity and quantity of every magnetically sorted T cell population were checked by analytical flow cytometry. From each sorted fraction, genomic DNA was isolated and quantified by UV absorbance on a Nanodrop 2000c.

With regard to this clone: The antigen this receptor binds is unknown. Within one base of it there is no much larger clone, and no base qualities were kept.

The TCR was taken from a man aged 25-45 years in good health. Recombination joined TRBV28 with TRBJ2-1; 16 central bases correspond to TRBD2. Sequencing was done on a sample of naive CD4+ T cells sorted from blood. The sample's cell subset or site label, decoded: CD45RA+ positively selected. The nucleotide sequence is given as TGTGCCAGCAGGGCTTTGGAGACCGCGGGGACTAGCGGGAGGGATGCCTCCTACAATGAGCAGTTCTTC. Translated, this gives CASRALETAGTSGRDASYNEQFF.